Sequencing of this T cell receptor beta chain was carried out in a study of blood T cell repertoires in COVID-19. On the study more broadly: Material from acute and convalescent COVID-19 was sourced from the United States, Italy and Spain. Sample material is recorded as cDNA or gDNA derived from T cells, B-cell-depleted T cells, or PBMCs.

Trimming took 4 bases from V and 6 from J; bases not matched to a gene: 2. CDR1 is SGHNT, CDR2 YYREEE, per germline (reference sequence). The CDR3 is 13 residues long. Patients in Seattle were enrolled during active infection, then followed longitudinally. In the authors' methods: Amplification of reference gene primers provided the estimated nucleated cell counts. Libraries were prepared by immunoSEQ multiplex PCR; TCRdb keeps only in-frame clonotypes and omits some of them. V and J calls and clone size are copied from that table; D and trimming were computed from the DNA. The table shows tens of thousands of clones, with approximately 91% occurring only once.

The V call is TRBV5-4, the J call TRBJ2-3; the match to TRBD1 covers 10 bases. The sample comprised peripheral blood. The TCR comes from a man aged 55 to 69 with COVID-19, enrolled during active disease. CDR3 bases: TGTGCCAGCAGCCTGGACAGGGGGGATACGCAGTATTTT. Translation: CASSLDRGDTQYF.